The source of this TCR beta chain is a study of T-cell memory formation after mild COVID-19. Findings and limits, study-wide: Second-wave clones reaching peak frequency on day 37 lacked confirmed SARS-CoV-2 specificity.

One entry per CDR3 protein results from TCRdb running MiXCR on the 5' RACE reads. The table lists roughly 310,000 distinct CDR3 sequences, approximately 15% of them singletons, with approximately 20% in the top ten. This clonotype came up a few times. Its antigen is undetermined. V shed 4 bases, J shed 0 bases, and the junction held 1 base outside the gene matches. Germline-derived CDR1 and CDR2 are KGHDR and SFDVKD. This CDR3 region has 15 residues. The receptor was isolated from a man aged 18 to 29 who had mild COVID-19 (a few samples of this study predate the infection). Cell type and time point are not known. The V gene is TRBV24-1, the J gene TRBJ2-1; TRBD1 matches 8 bases. Source material: PBMCs or a T cell subset sorted from them (not recorded which). For the CDR3, the DNA is TGTGCCACCAGTGAGGGACAGGACTCCTACAATGAGCAGTTCTTC. Amino acids: CATSEGQDSYNEQFF.